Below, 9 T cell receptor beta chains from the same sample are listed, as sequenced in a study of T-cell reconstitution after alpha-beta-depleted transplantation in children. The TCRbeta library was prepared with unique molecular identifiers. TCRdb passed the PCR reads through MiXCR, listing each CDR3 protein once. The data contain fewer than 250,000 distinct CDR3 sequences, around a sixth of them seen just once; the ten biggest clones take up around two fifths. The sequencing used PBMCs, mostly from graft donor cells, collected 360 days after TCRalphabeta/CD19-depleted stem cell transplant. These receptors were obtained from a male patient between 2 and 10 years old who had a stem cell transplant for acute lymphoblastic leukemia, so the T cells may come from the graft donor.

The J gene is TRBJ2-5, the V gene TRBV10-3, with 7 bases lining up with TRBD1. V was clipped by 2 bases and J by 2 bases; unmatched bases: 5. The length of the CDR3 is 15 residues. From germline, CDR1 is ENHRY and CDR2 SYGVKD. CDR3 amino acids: CAISELGTEQETQYF. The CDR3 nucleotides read TGTGCCATCAGTGAGCTTGGGACAGAACAAGAGACCCAGTACTTC.

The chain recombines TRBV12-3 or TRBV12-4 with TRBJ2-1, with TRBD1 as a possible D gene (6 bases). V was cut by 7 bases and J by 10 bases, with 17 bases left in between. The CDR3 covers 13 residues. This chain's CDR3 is CASTIPPRGEQFF. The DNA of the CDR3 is TGTGCCAGCACTATCCCTCCCAGGGGAGAGCAGTTCTTC.

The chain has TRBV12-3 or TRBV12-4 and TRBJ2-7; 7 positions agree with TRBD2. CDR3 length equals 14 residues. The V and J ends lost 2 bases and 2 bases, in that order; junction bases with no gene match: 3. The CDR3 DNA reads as TGTGCCAGCAGTTTAAGCGGGGAAACCTACGAGCAGTACTTC. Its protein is CASSLSGETYEQYF.

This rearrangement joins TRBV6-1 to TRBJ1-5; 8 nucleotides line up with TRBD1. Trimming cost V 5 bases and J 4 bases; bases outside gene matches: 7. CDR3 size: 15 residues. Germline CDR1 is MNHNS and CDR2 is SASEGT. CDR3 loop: CASSTGQGWNQPQHF. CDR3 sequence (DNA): TGTGCCAGCAGTACAGGACAGGGCTGGAATCAGCCCCAGCATTTT.

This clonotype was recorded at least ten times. CDR3 sequence reads: CSAREEPDTEAFF. The CDR3 DNA sequence: TGCAGTGCTAGAGAGGAACCTGACACTGAAGCTTTCTTT. The chain couples TRBV20-1 to TRBJ1-1; D unclear. Trimming shortened V by 0 bases and J by 3 bases, and 8 bases separated the two germline ends. The germline V gene has CDR1 DFQATT and CDR2 SNEGSKA (reference sequence). This CDR3 contains 13 residues.

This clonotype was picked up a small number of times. In DNA, the CDR3 is TGCGCCAGCAGCCAACCCCTGACAGGGAACTATGGCTACACCTTC. Amino acid sequence: CASSQPLTGNYGYTF. V gene TRBV4-1 combines with J gene TRBJ1-2; 7 nucleotides line up with TRBD1. Germline V gene sequence: CDR1 MGHRA, CDR2 YSYEKL. The V segment lost 2 bases and the J segment 2 bases; nucleotides outside the gene matches: 5. This CDR3 comprises 15 residues.

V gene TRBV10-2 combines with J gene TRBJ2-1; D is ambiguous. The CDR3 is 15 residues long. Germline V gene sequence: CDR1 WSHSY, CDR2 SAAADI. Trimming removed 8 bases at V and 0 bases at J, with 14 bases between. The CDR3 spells CASSVGRSSYNEQFF. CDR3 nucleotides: TGCGCCAGCTCAGTCGGGCGGAGCTCCTACAATGAGCAGTTCTTC.

In DNA, the CDR3 is TGCAGCGTTGCCTTAGTCCTCTCTGGAAACACCATATATTTT. This translates into CSVALVLSGNTIYF. The V call is TRBV29-1, the J call TRBJ1-3; D is unclear. This CDR3 spans 14 amino acids. Germline CDR1 is SQVTM and CDR2 is ANQGSEA. V was clipped by 4 bases and J by 0 bases, with 10 bases between them.

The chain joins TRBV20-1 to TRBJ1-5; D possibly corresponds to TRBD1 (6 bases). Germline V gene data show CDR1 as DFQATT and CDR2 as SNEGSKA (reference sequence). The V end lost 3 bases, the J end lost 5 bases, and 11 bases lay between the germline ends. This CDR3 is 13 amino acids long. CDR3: CSASPEGDQPQHF. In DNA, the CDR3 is TGCAGTGCTAGCCCGGAGGGGGATCAGCCCCAGCATTTT.